Detailed here is one T cell receptor (beta chain). Antigen specificity is unknown. Looked up from germline, CDR1 is MDHEN and CDR2 is SYDVKM. This CDR3 region has 11 residues. Trimming removed 3 bases from V and 15 bases from J, with 12 bases in between. The sample belongs to a study of somatic mutations in cytotoxic T cells in rheumatoid arthritis. General observations from the study: Rheumatoid arthritis patients showed slight TRBV07 underrepresentation, and this was not adjusted for multiple comparisons.

The study pulled out CD4+ and CD8+ cells with positive magnetic bead selection and then checked their purity by flow cytometry. Study processing details: Patient CD8+ clones larger than 1% rarely matched published virus-specific TCRB sequences. Data came from immunoSEQ multiplex PCR; TCRdb stores just in-frame clones and leaves some out. From that table come the V and J calls and clone size; the DNA was used to work out D and trimming. The sample includes approximately 19,000 clones, about four fifths of them seen just once. The material sequenced was CD8+ T cells sorted from blood. This TCR was sampled from an adult with rheumatoid arthritis. This sequence joins TRBV28 and TRBJ2-1; D ambiguous. In DNA form, the CDR3 reads TGTGCCAGCAGTTTGTCGGCAGAGTTGTTCTTC. This encodes CASSLSAELFF.